This TCR beta chain came from a study of shared clonotypes between healthy human individuals. Whole-study context: A donor's plate count was three for CD4 naive and three for CD4 memory; CD8 naive had two and CD8 memory one.

Notes on this clone: The identical CDR3 is also encoded by other nucleotide sequences in the sample.

Here immunoSEQ multiplex PCR was the method, and the copy in TCRdb shows in-frame clones only, minus some. This table has some 2.1 million clones, roughly 95% appearing once. The CDR3 is made up of 14 amino acids. Trimming removed 4 bases at V and 0 bases at J, with 8 bases between. CDR1 and CDR2 from the germline V gene are SNHLY and FYNNEI. This receptor was identified in a man between 18 and 29 years old in good health. The material sequenced was naive CD4+ T cells sorted from blood. Subset: CD45RA+ positively selected. V usage is TRBV2 and J usage is TRBJ2-3; D call uncertain. The CDR3 region is CASSVLGSTDTQYF. CDR3 sequence (DNA): TGTGCCAGCAGTGTATTAGGTAGCACAGATACGCAGTATTTT. The full variable domain, completed using reference TRBV2 and TRBJ2-3, is EPEVTQTPSHQVTQMGQEVILRCVPISNHLYFYWYRQILGQKVEFLVSFYNNEISEKSEIFDDQFSVERPDGSNFTLKIRSTKLEDSAMYFCASSVLGSTDTQYFGPGTRLTVL.